The 30 T cell receptor beta chains reported below all come from one sample, sequenced in a study of T cell responses to AZD1222 COVID-19 vaccine. Repertoires were generated with immunoSEQ multiplex PCR, while TCRdb's copy carries only in-frame clones and drops some. Altogether some 92,000 clones are present, about 90% being singletons, with the ten largest covering 6% to 9%. Sequencing used peripheral blood, obtained on day 0 of AZD1222 vaccination. The receptors originated from an adult in good health.

The chain has TRBV5-1 and TRBJ2-1, with D possibly being TRBD2 (5 bases). Germline loops: CDR1 SGHRS, CDR2 YFSETQ. The CDR3 runs to 13 residues. V dropped 4 bases and J dropped 10 bases, with 15 bases sitting between them. The CDR3 bases are TGCGCCAGCAGCAAGTCCTGGGGAGAAGAGCAGTTCTTC. It codes for CASSKSWGEEQFF.

This clone was seen once. This chain uses TRBV6-4 with TRBJ2-3, with a tentative D call TRBD2 (6 bases). The length of the CDR3 is 15 residues. Germline V gene lookup returns CDR1 MRHNA and CDR2 SNTAGT. V gave up 6 bases and J gave up 2 bases, with 15 bases separating them. CDR3 sequence: CASSPGPSVTDTQYF. The CDR3 DNA is TGTGCCAGCAGCCCCGGGCCTAGCGTCACAGATACGCAGTATTTT.

V and J are TRBV7-2 and TRBJ1-1; D is perhaps TRBD1 (6 bases). Germline loops: CDR1 SGHTA, CDR2 FQGNSA. V lost 3 bases and J 6 bases, leaving 11 bases between the germline ends. The CDR3 extends over 13 amino acids. CDR3 sequence: CASSFTGSPEAFF. CDR3 in DNA: TGTGCCAGCAGCTTTACAGGGTCCCCTGAAGCTTTCTTT.

This chain connects TRBV2 to TRBJ1-1; D is uncertain. CDR1 is SNHLY and CDR2 is FYNNEI in the germline V gene. V lost 6 bases and J lost 6, with 14 bases in between. This CDR3 comprises 13 residues. The CDR3 nucleotides read TGTGCCAGCAGGGGCCGGGCCCTGCCTGAAGCTTTCTTT. It specifies CASRGRALPEAFF.

This chain links TRBV7-2 with TRBJ1-5; no reliable D call. Germline assignment: CDR1 SGHTA and CDR2 FQGNSA. CDR3 length: 14 amino acids. The V and J ends lost 1 base and 4 bases respectively, with 8 bases between them. This CDR3 is CASSLGQLNQPQHF. CDR3 sequence (DNA): TGTGCCAGCAGCTTAGGGCAGCTGAATCAGCCCCAGCATTTT.

The chain uses TRBV11-2 and TRBJ2-2, with D perhaps given as TRBD1 or TRBD2 (6 bases each). The germline V and J ends were trimmed by 5 bases and 6 bases, with 10 bases remaining between them. The V gene's germline CDR1 is SGHAT and CDR2 FQNNGV. The CDR3 extends over 13 amino acids. In DNA form, the CDR3 reads TGTGCCAGCAGCAAGAGGGGGGCCGGGGAGCTGTTTTTT. This codes for CASSKRGAGELFF.

J is TRBJ2-1 and V is TRBV5-6; 7 bases map to TRBD1. The CDR3 contains 15 residues. CDR1 is SGHDT and CDR2 is YYEEEE in the germline V gene. V dropped 3 bases and J dropped 3; count of bases not matched to a gene: 6. This CDR3 is CASSWTGKGYNEQFF. The CDR3, as DNA: TGTGCCAGCAGCTGGACAGGTAAGGGCTACAATGAGCAGTTCTTC.

This clone was counted only a few times. This chain uses TRBV2 with TRBJ2-5; 11 nucleotides line up with TRBD2. The V and J ends lost 2 bases and 4 bases, in that order; junction bases with no gene match: 6. Germline CDR1 SNHLY, CDR2 FYNNEI. The CDR3 sequence is 16 residues long. CDR3 DNA sequence: TGTGCCAGCAGTGAACGAACTAGCGGGAGTATAGAGACCCAGTACTTC. Protein sequence: CASSERTSGSIETQYF.

The V and J genes are TRBV5-4 and TRBJ2-3, with D tentatively TRBD2 (5 bases). CDR1 and CDR2 from the germline V gene are SGHNT and YYREEE (reference sequence). V lost 5 bases, J lost 0 bases, and 13 bases lay in between. The CDR3 runs to 15 residues. The CDR3 nucleotides read TGTGCCAGCAGAAAGTGGGGAGCTAGCACAGATACGCAGTATTTT. It translates to CASRKWGASTDTQYF.

The chain is built from TRBV3-1 (or the pseudogene TRBV3-2) and TRBJ2-7; the match to TRBD1 covers 12 bases. J gave up 6 bases and V 0 bases, and 3 bases lay outside the gene matches. The germline V gene has CDR1 LGHDT and CDR2 YNNKEL (reference sequence). This CDR3 spans 15 amino acids. CDR3 DNA sequence: TGTGCCAGCAGCCAAGAGGGACAGGGGGCTGTCGAGCAGTACTTC. Translating it yields CASSQEGQGAVEQYF.

The chain joins TRBV12-3 or TRBV12-4 to TRBJ1-2; D is unresolved. V lost 6 bases and J 4 bases, leaving 12 bases between the germline ends. The CDR3 spans 13 residues. CDR3 bases: TGTGCCAGCAGCCCATTCAAAGCCTATGGCTACACCTTC. Translation: CASSPFKAYGYTF.

The rearrangement links TRBV6-5 to TRBJ2-1; TRBD2 matches 9 bases. Germline V gene lookup returns CDR1 MNHEY and CDR2 SVGAGI. The CDR3 length is 13 residues. After removal of 7 bases from V and 7 bases from J, the junction contained 5 bases not matched to a gene. The CDR3: CASTLTSGNEQFF. CDR3 DNA: TGTGCCAGCACTCTGACTAGCGGAAATGAGCAGTTCTTC.

This clone was observed a single time. This chain's CDR3 is CAISAGDSYYEQYF. The CDR3 nucleotides are TGTGCCATCAGTGCAGGGGACAGTTACTACGAGCAGTACTTC. The chain carries TRBV10-3 and TRBJ2-7, with 7 nucleotides matching TRBD1. Trimming took 4 bases from V and 3 from J; bases not matched to a gene: 6. CDR3 size: 14 residues. Germline lookup yields CDR1 ENHRY and CDR2 SYGVKD.

The CDR3 is CASSSLAGQDNEKLFF. DNA of the CDR3: TGTGCCAGCAGCTCGCTAGCGGGACAGGATAATGAAAAACTGTTTTTT. This rearrangement joins TRBV7-9 to TRBJ1-4, with 8 nucleotides matching TRBD1. The CDR3 is made up of 16 amino acids. Germline CDR1 and CDR2: SEHNR and FQNEAQ (reference sequence). J lost 4 bases, V lost 4 bases, and 8 bases had no gene match. The whole variable domain, remainder taken from reference TRBV7-9 and TRBJ1-4, is DTGVSQNPRHKITKRGQNVTFRCDPISEHNRLYWYRQTLGQGPEFLTYFQNEAQLEKSRLLSDRFSAERPKGSFSTLEIQRTEQGDSAMYLCASSSLAGQDNEKLFFGSGTQLSVL.

The CDR3 reads CASSLDPGINEQFF. In DNA, the CDR3 is TGTGCCAGCAGCTTGGACCCGGGGATCAATGAGCAGTTCTTC. The gene calls are TRBV5-4 and TRBJ2-1; D is perhaps TRBD2 (5 bases). Germline V gives CDR1 SGHNT, CDR2 YYREEE (reference sequence). Trimming left V 0 bases short and J 6 bases short, with 10 bases between. The CDR3 consists of 14 residues.

This chain links TRBV7-3 with TRBJ2-7; a possible D gene is TRBD1 (6 bases). V lost 4 bases and J lost 2, with 15 bases in between. The CDR3 spans 15 residues. Germline V CDR1 and CDR2: SGHTA, FQGTGA. CDR3 in DNA: TGTGCCAGCAGCTCCCCAGACAGGTCCCCCTACGAGCAGTACTTC. Its protein product is CASSSPDRSPYEQYF.

The V gene is TRBV5-5, the J gene TRBJ1-4; 10 bases match TRBD1. J gave up 6 bases and V 1 base, and 3 bases lay outside the gene matches. The CDR3 length is 15 residues. The germline CDR1 and CDR2 sequences are SGHKS and YYEKEE (reference sequence). The CDR3, as DNA: TGTGCCAGCAGCTTGAGGACAGGGGGTTATGAAAAACTGTTTTTT. Its protein is CASSLRTGGYEKLFF.

This clone was recorded only once. The gene calls are TRBV27 and TRBJ2-2, with a possible D match to TRBD1 (6 bases). CDR1 MNHEY and CDR2 SMNVEV come from the germline V gene (reference sequence). The CDR3 runs to 14 residues. V shed 6 bases and J shed 1 base, with 9 bases lying between them. CDR3 residues: CASRGTLNTGELFF. CDR3 DNA: TGTGCCAGCAGGGGGACACTGAACACCGGGGAGCTGTTTTTT.

The V call is TRBV5-1, the J call TRBJ1-1, with D possibly being TRBD1 (6 bases). Trimming cost V 6 bases and J 5 bases, with 23 bases left between them. Germline CDR1 and CDR2: SGHRS and YFSETQ. This CDR3 is 16 amino acids long. The CDR3 loop is CASNDSPAGGQTEAFF. In DNA form, the CDR3 reads TGCGCCAGCAACGACAGCCCCGCGGGGGGGCAGACTGAAGCTTTCTTT.

The table lists this clone with a few counts. The chain links TRBV6-4 to TRBJ2-1; 9 positions match TRBD2. Germline CDR1 is MRHNA and CDR2 is SNTAGT. V lost 0 bases, J lost 7 bases, and 7 bases stayed unmatched. The CDR3 covers 16 residues. In nucleotides, the CDR3 is TGTGCCAGCAGTGACTCGAGCGGGGGGTCGCCTAATGAGCAGTTCTTC. It yields the protein CASSDSSGGSPNEQFF.

The chain joins TRBV15 to TRBJ2-1, with TRBD2 matching over 7 bases. This CDR3 has 16 amino acids. Germline trimming cut 0 bases from V and 4 bases from J; bases unmatched to any gene: 6. Germline values: CDR1 LNHNV, CDR2 YYDKDF (reference sequence). The CDR3 DNA follows: TGTGCCACCAGCAGAGATATCACTAGCGCTTACAATGAGCAGTTCTTC. The encoded protein is CATSRDITSAYNEQFF.

The genes are TRBV4-3 and TRBJ1-3; no definite D call. The ends were cut back, 1 base at V and 2 bases at J, with 12 bases in the middle. Germline-derived CDR1 and CDR2 are LGHNA and YSLEER. CDR3 length: 16 residues. CDR3 sequence: CASSQGTSTAGNTIYF. As DNA, the CDR3 is TGCGCCAGCAGCCAAGGGACTTCAACGGCTGGAAACACCATATATTTT.

The rearrangement joins TRBV5-1 to TRBJ2-4; D not certain. Germline loops: CDR1 SGHRS, CDR2 YFSETQ. V gave up 0 bases and J gave up 9 bases, with 13 bases separating them. This CDR3 comprises 14 residues. DNA for the CDR3: TGCGCCAGCAGCTTGGGCTTTGGGATCAGCATTCAGTACTTC. Its protein product is CASSLGFGISIQYF.

The chain recombines TRBV19 with TRBJ1-2; 10 bases line up with TRBD1. CDR1 and CDR2 from the germline V gene are LNHDA and SQIVND (reference sequence). The CDR3 has 16 residues. V was clipped by 4 bases and J by 4 bases; unmatched bases: 9. CDR3 sequence: CASSSRRTGGIYGYTF. CDR3 DNA sequence: TGTGCCAGTAGTAGCAGGCGGACAGGGGGTATCTATGGCTACACCTTC.

The count of this clone is one. The genes are TRBV2 and TRBJ1-6; tentatively, D is TRBD1 (5 bases). The germline CDR1 and CDR2 sequences are SNHLY and FYNNEI. This CDR3 is 12 amino acids long. V dropped 4 bases and J dropped 8 bases, with 6 bases sitting between them. CDR3 amino acids: CASSVGDSPLHF. The DNA of the CDR3 is TGTGCCAGCAGTGTGGGGGATTCACCCCTCCACTTT.

The CDR3 protein is CAWSPHGLGGNTIYF. CDR3 DNA sequence: TGTGCCTGGAGCCCGCATGGCTTGGGTGGAAACACCATATATTTT. The chain has TRBV30 and TRBJ1-3; D not resolved. Trimming took off 3 bases at V and 3 bases at J, with 15 bases between the two ends. The CDR3 contains 15 residues. The germline CDR1 and CDR2 sequences are GTSNPN and SVGIG (reference sequence).

The chain links TRBV7-9 to TRBJ1-6; the D is unclear. The CDR3 runs to 16 residues. Germline CDR1 reads SEHNR; CDR2 reads FQNEAQ (reference sequence). V was clipped by 6 bases and J by 1 base, with 13 bases between them. For the CDR3, the DNA is TGTGCCAGCAGAGCGGAGGGTTGGTCCTATAATTCACCCCTCCACTTT. Translating it yields CASRAEGWSYNSPLHF.

The chain is built from TRBV14 and TRBJ2-7; tentatively, D is TRBD1 (6 bases). The CDR3 is 16 residues long. Germline CDR1 reads SGHDN; CDR2 reads FVKESK. Trimming cost V 0 bases and J 2 bases, with 14 bases left between them. The CDR3 DNA reads TGTGCCAGCAGCCAAGATTCACGGGACAATGCCTACGAGCAGTACTTC. It translates to CASSQDSRDNAYEQYF.

The rearrangement uses TRBV3-1 (or the pseudogene TRBV3-2) and TRBJ2-3, with D possibly matching TRBD2 (6 bases). CDR1 and CDR2 (germline): LGHDT, YNNKEL (reference sequence). Trimming stripped 4 bases from V and 2 bases from J, with 13 bases between. The CDR3 spans 15 residues. The CDR3 sequence is CASSPTRDATDTQYF. DNA of the CDR3: TGTGCCAGCAGCCCGACTAGGGATGCCACAGATACGCAGTATTTT.

The CDR3 nucleotides read TGCGCCAGCAGCTTGGGCCCGCAGAACACTGAAGCTTTCTTT. It yields the protein CASSLGPQNTEAFF. This rearrangement joins TRBV5-1 to TRBJ1-1; unclear D gene. The V and J ends lost 0 bases and 1 base respectively, with 7 bases between them. The CDR3 is 14 residues long. Per germline, CDR1 SGHRS and CDR2 YFSETQ.